Below are 15 T cell receptor beta chains sequenced from a single sample in a study of cytomegalovirus exposure and HLA in healthy donors. In the PCR, 60 Vbeta and 13 Jbeta primers were used. Measured with immunoSEQ multiplex PCR; TCRdb has only the in-frame clones, and not every one. This repertoire shows roughly 140,000 clones, around 82% found once; its top ten account for about 2.2%. The sample was PBMCs. The receptors stem from a woman aged 18-30 years in good health and CMV-seropositive.

The gene calls are TRBV5-6 and TRBJ2-3; 7 bases are a match to TRBD2. The CDR3 is made up of 14 amino acids. CDR1 is SGHDT and CDR2 is YYEEEE in the germline V gene. V shed 6 bases, J shed 2 bases, and the junction held 6 bases outside the gene matches. The CDR3 nucleotides read TGTGCCAGCAAGACTAGCTATGACACAGATACGCAGTATTTT. It specifies CASKTSYDTDTQYF.

This clone appeared a few times. The chain recombines TRBV15 with TRBJ2-7; D remains ambiguous. Trimming stripped 0 bases from V and 0 bases from J, with 12 bases between. Per germline, CDR1 LNHNV and CDR2 YYDKDF (reference sequence). The CDR3 runs 16 residues. The CDR3 DNA follows: TGTGCCACCAGCAGAGAGGTTGGGCCTTCCTCCTACGAGCAGTACTTC. Protein sequence: CATSREVGPSSYEQYF.

The genes are TRBV5-6 and TRBJ2-5; 12 bases fit TRBD1. The germline V gene has CDR1 SGHDT and CDR2 YYEEEE. V gave up 3 bases and J gave up 5 bases; unmatched junction bases: 11. The CDR3 covers 17 residues. CDR3: CASSSPPGQGASETQYF. CDR3 nucleotides: TGTGCCAGCAGCTCCCCGCCGGGACAGGGGGCAAGTGAGACCCAGTACTTC.

The chain uses TRBV4-3 and TRBJ1-6, with a possible D match to TRBD1 (6 bases). Trimming cost V 1 base and J 7 bases, with 11 bases left between them. This CDR3 spans 15 amino acids. The germline gives CDR1 LGHNA, CDR2 YSLEER. CDR3 sequence (DNA): TGCGCCAGCAGCCAAGGCACAGGGACCAATTCACCCCTCCACTTT. It is translated as CASSQGTGTNSPLHF.

In its sample, this clone was seen once. This chain links TRBV9 with TRBJ1-4; D may be TRBD1 (5 bases). The CDR3 is 17 amino acids. The germline V gene encodes CDR1 SGDLS and CDR2 YYNGEE. V was cut by 4 bases and J by 8 bases, with 24 bases left in between. The CDR3 spells CASSSSFPGGREEKLFF. In DNA, the CDR3 is TGTGCCAGCAGCTCGAGTTTCCCCGGGGGAAGAGAGGAAAAACTGTTTTTT.

About this clone itself: The junction and the germline gene differ at one end; a read error may be behind it. V gene TRBV25-1 combines with J gene TRBJ1-2; D uncertain. The CDR3 has 13 residues. The germline gives CDR1 MGHDK, CDR2 SYGVNS. This CDR3 is CASSEDYAYRYTF. The CDR3 bases are TGTGCCAGCAGTGAAGACTACGCCTATCGCTACACCTTC.

A few counts support this clone. The V and J genes are TRBV6-6 and TRBJ1-1, with D perhaps matching TRBD1 (6 bases). V lost 6 bases and J lost 5, with 16 bases in between. The CDR3 is 14 residues long. Germline CDR1 MNHNY, CDR2 SVGAGI (reference sequence). The CDR3 sequence: CASSPQGRVTEAFF. In DNA, the CDR3 is TGTGCCAGCAGCCCCCAGGGGCGGGTGACTGAAGCTTTCTTT.

This clone was detected only once. The chain employs TRBV25-1 and TRBJ2-2; TRBD1 is a possible D gene (5 bases). Trimming stripped 2 bases from V and 6 bases from J, with 16 bases between. Germline V gene sequence: CDR1 MGHDK, CDR2 SYGVNS. The CDR3 is 16 amino acids. In nucleotides, the CDR3 is TGTGCCAGCAGTGAAGGCGCAAGGGGTGAATCCGGGGAGCTGTTTTTT. Translation: CASSEGARGESGELFF.

The J gene is TRBJ1-1, the V gene TRBV9; TRBD1 matches 7 bases. This CDR3 has 14 amino acids. The germline V gene encodes CDR1 SGDLS and CDR2 YYNGEE. The V and J ends lost 3 bases and 0 bases, in that order; junction bases with no gene match: 2. CDR3 coding DNA: TGTGCCAGCAGCGGAGACAGGGTGAACACTGAAGCTTTCTTT. This codes for CASSGDRVNTEAFF.

This clone has just a few counts. This chain uses TRBV6-1 with TRBJ2-5, with D possibly being TRBD2 (7 bases). The V and J ends lost 5 bases and 2 bases respectively, with 15 bases between them. Germline values: CDR1 MNHNS, CDR2 SASEGT. This CDR3 is built from 15 residues. The chain's CDR3 is CASSRGRGRQETQYF. The DNA of the CDR3 is TGTGCCAGCAGTCGTGGGAGGGGGAGGCAAGAGACCCAGTACTTC.

V usage is TRBV5-1 and J usage is TRBJ2-2; 10 bases align to TRBD2. CDR1 is SGHRS, CDR2 YFSETQ, per germline. This CDR3 has 13 amino acids. The V gene end was trimmed by 9 bases and the J gene end by 4 bases; junction bases not matched to a gene: 3. This chain's CDR3 is CATERGGTGELFF. The CDR3 nucleotides are TGCGCCACCGAGCGGGGGGGCACCGGGGAGCTGTTTTTT.

The chain links TRBV7-2 to TRBJ1-1, with 7 bases that match TRBD1. Per germline, CDR1 SGHTA and CDR2 FQGNSA. V shed 2 bases, J shed 10 bases, and the junction held 7 bases outside the gene matches. This CDR3 has 13 residues. The CDR3 spells CASSLNRGIRAFF. CDR3 DNA sequence: TGTGCCAGCAGCTTAAACAGGGGTATCCGAGCTTTCTTT.

This clone was seen more than once but under ten times. The CDR3 spells CAWSPGITEAFF. The CDR3 nucleotides are TGTGCCTGGAGTCCGGGAATTACTGAAGCTTTCTTT. V is TRBV30 and J is TRBJ1-1; D unclear. CDR3 length: 12 amino acids. V was cut by 2 bases and J by 5 bases, with 9 bases left in between. CDR1 is GTSNPN and CDR2 is SVGIG in the germline V gene (reference sequence).

This chain joins TRBV28 and TRBJ1-2; D uncertain. V lost 2 bases and J lost 4, with 14 bases in between. The germline V gene encodes CDR1 MDHEN and CDR2 SYDVKM. The CDR3 is 15 residues long. The chain's CDR3 is CASSLLAGDGYGYTF. CDR3 nucleotide sequence: TGTGCCAGCAGTTTACTCGCGGGCGACGGCTATGGCTACACCTTC.

V usage is TRBV28 and J usage is TRBJ2-1, with 10 nucleotides matching TRBD2. J gave up 5 bases and V 5 bases, and 6 bases lay outside the gene matches. Germline CDR1 is MDHEN and CDR2 is SYDVKM. CDR3 size: 15 residues. This CDR3 reads CASSPGTSVHNEQFF. The DNA for the CDR3 is TGTGCCAGCAGTCCCGGGACTAGCGTCCACAATGAGCAGTTCTTC.